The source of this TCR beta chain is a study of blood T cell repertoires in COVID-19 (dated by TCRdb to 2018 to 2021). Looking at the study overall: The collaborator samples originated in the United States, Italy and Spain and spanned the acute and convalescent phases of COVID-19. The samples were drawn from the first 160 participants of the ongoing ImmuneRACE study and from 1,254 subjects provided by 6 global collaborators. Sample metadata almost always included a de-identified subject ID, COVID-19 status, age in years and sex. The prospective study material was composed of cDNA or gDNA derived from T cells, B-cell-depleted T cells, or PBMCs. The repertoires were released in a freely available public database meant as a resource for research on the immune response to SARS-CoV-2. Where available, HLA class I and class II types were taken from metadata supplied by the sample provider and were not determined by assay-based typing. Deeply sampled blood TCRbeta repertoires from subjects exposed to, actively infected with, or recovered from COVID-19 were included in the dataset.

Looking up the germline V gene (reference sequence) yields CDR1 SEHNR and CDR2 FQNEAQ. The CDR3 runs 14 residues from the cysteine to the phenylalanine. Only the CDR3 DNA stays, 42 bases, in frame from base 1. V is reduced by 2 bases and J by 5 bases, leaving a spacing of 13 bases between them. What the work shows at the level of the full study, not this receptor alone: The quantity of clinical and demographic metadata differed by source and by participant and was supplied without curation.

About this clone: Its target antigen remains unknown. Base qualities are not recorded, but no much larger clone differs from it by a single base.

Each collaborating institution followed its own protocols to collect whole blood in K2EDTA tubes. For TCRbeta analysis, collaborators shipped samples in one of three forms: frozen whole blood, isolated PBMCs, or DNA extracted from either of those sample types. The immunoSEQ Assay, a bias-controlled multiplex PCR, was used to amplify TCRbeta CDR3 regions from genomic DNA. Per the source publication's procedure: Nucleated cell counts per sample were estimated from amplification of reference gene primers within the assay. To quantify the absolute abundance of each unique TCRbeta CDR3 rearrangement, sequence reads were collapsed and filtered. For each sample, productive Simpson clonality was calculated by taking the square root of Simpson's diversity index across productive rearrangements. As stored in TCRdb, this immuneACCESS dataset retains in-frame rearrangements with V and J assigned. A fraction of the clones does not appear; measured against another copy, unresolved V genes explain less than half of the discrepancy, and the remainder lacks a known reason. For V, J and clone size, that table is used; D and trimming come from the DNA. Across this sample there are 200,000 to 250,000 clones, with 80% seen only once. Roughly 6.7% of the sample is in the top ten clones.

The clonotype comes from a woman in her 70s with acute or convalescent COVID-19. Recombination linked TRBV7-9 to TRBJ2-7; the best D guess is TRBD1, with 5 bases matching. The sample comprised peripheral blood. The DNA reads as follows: TGTGCCAGCAGCTTAAGCGCAGGGCGGAACGAGCAGTACTTC. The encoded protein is CASSLSAGRNEQYF.